The rows below give T cell receptor beta chains drawn from one sample of a study of human T cells and chemical hapten exposure. TCRdb itself ran the RACE reads through MiXCR, one entry per CDR3 protein. The sample holds 85,000 to 100,000 distinct CDR3 sequences, less than 35% seen once. The specimen was whole blood, collected in connection with sensitization to the hapten diphenylcyclopropenone (DPC). These receptors were obtained from a man between 40 and 49 years old with alopecia areata. Some clones in this sample may be carry-over from other donors' samples. Each CDR3 is given with its conserved first and last residue. The D gene is left open where the match is weak. Expanded clones get a size class; other rows say once, few or many, or leave the size out.

D gene: TRBD2; V gene: TRBV20-1; J gene: TRBJ2-7; clone size: few; CDR3 DNA: TGCAGTGCTAGGGGAGGGACCTACGAGCAGTACTTC; CDR3 protein: CSARGGTYEQYF
D gene: -; V gene: TRBV20-1; J gene: TRBJ1-1; clone size: few; CDR3 DNA: TGCAGTGCTATCCCCGGAAGCGGGAACACTGAAGCTTTCTTT; CDR3 protein: CSAIPGSGNTEAFF
D gene: -; V gene: TRBV12-3/TRBV12-4; J gene: TRBJ2-3; clone size: -; CDR3 DNA: TGTGCCAGCAGTCTGAGTGGGATTAGAGATACGCAGTATTTT; CDR3 protein: CASSLSGIRDTQYF
D gene: TRBD1; V gene: TRBV6-1; J gene: TRBJ2-3; clone size: -; CDR3 DNA: TGTGCCAGCCCCGAGGGACAGGTGGGAGATACGCAGTATTTT; CDR3 protein: CASPEGQVGDTQYF
D gene: TRBD1; V gene: TRBV6-5; J gene: TRBJ2-5; clone size: -; CDR3 DNA: TGTGCCAGCAGTAGGACAGGGGGAGAAAAGACCCAGTACTTC; CDR3 protein: CASSRTGGEKTQYF
D gene: -; V gene: TRBV15; J gene: TRBJ1-1; clone size: -; CDR3 DNA: TGTGCCACCAGCCCAGGCAGGCGTAACACTGAAGCTTTCTTT; CDR3 protein: CATSPGRRNTEAFF
D gene: -; V gene: TRBV12-3/TRBV12-4; J gene: TRBJ2-3; clone size: few; CDR3 DNA: TGTGCCAGCAGGGTTAGCGGAGCTAGCACAGATACGCAGTATTTT; CDR3 protein: CASRVSGASTDTQYF
D gene: -; V gene: TRBV13; J gene: TRBJ2-3; clone size: few; CDR3 DNA: TGTGCCAGCAGCCCAAGGACGGGGAGGAGCCCTAGCACAGATACGCAGTATTTT; CDR3 protein: CASSPRTGRSPSTDTQYF
D gene: -; V gene: TRBV27; J gene: TRBJ2-5; clone size: few; CDR3 DNA: TGTGCCAGCAAGGGGGGCCAAGAGACCCAGTACTTC; CDR3 protein: CASKGGQETQYF
D gene: -; V gene: TRBV12-3/TRBV12-4; J gene: TRBJ2-3; clone size: -; CDR3 DNA: TGTGCCAGCATCACGGCCCTAAGCACAGATACGCAGTATTTT; CDR3 protein: CASITALSTDTQYF
D gene: -; V gene: TRBV20-1; J gene: TRBJ1-1; clone size: few; CDR3 DNA: TGCAGTGCCACCAGGGTGAACACTGAAGCTTTCTTT; CDR3 protein: CSATRVNTEAFF
D gene: -; V gene: TRBV21-1; J gene: TRBJ2-1; clone size: many; CDR3 DNA: TGTGCCAGCAGCAAAGGGGGACTAGCGGATTACAATGAGCAGTTCTTC; CDR3 protein: CASSKGGLADYNEQFF
D gene: TRBD2; V gene: TRBV28; J gene: TRBJ2-3; clone size: -; CDR3 DNA: TGTGCCAGCAGTTTACTAGCGGGAGAAGATACGCAGTATTTT; CDR3 protein: CASSLLAGEDTQYF
D gene: TRBD2; V gene: TRBV30; J gene: TRBJ2-5; clone size: -; CDR3 DNA: TGTGCCTGGAGTCCCCGAGGTAGCGGGAAAGAGACCCAGTACTTC; CDR3 protein: CAWSPRGSGKETQYF
D gene: -; V gene: TRBV4-1; J gene: TRBJ2-7; clone size: -; CDR3 DNA: TGCGCCAGCAGCCAAGTGGTCGGCGAGCAGTACTTC; CDR3 protein: CASSQVVGEQYF
D gene: TRBD1; V gene: TRBV7-2; J gene: TRBJ2-7; clone size: -; CDR3 DNA: TGTGCCAGCAGCGCCCGGGACAGCCGAAACTACGAGCAGTACTTC; CDR3 protein: CASSARDSRNYEQYF
D gene: -; V gene: TRBV20-1; J gene: TRBJ2-7; clone size: -; CDR3 DNA: TGCAGTGCTAGGTCTATTAGCGGATCCTACGAGCAGTACTTC; CDR3 protein: CSARSISGSYEQYF
D gene: -; V gene: TRBV10-3; J gene: TRBJ1-6; clone size: few; CDR3 DNA: TGTGCCACTCTGATCGGGGGCACCTATAATTCACCCCTCCACTTT; CDR3 protein: CATLIGGTYNSPLHF
D gene: TRBD1; V gene: TRBV7-9; J gene: TRBJ2-5; clone size: -; CDR3 DNA: TGTGCCAGCAGCCATATTGGACAGGGGGGGGAAGAGACCCAGTACTTC; CDR3 protein: CASSHIGQGGEETQYF
D gene: TRBD2; V gene: TRBV7-8; J gene: TRBJ2-1; clone size: few; CDR3 DNA: TGTGCCAGCAGCTTTGCGGGAGGGCCGGGAAAGCAGTTCTTC; CDR3 protein: CASSFAGGPGKQFF
D gene: TRBD2; V gene: TRBV27; J gene: TRBJ2-2; clone size: -; CDR3 DNA: TGTGCCAGCAGTCGAGGGACTAGCGGGAATAGATTTAACACCGGGGAGCTGTTTTTT; CDR3 protein: CASSRGTSGNRFNTGELFF
D gene: -; V gene: TRBV7-9; J gene: TRBJ2-3; clone size: -; CDR3 DNA: TGTGCCAGCAGCTTACCCCAGGGAACGCAGTATTTT; CDR3 protein: CASSLPQGTQYF
D gene: -; V gene: TRBV28; J gene: TRBJ2-7; clone size: few; CDR3 DNA: TGTGCCAGCAGTTTTGCCCGTGACACCCAAACCTACGAGCAGTACTTC; CDR3 protein: CASSFARDTQTYEQYF
D gene: TRBD2; V gene: TRBV12-3/TRBV12-4; J gene: TRBJ2-7; clone size: -; CDR3 DNA: TGTGCCAGCAGTCTCTGGGGGAGGGAGAACGAGCAGTACTTC; CDR3 protein: CASSLWGRENEQYF
D gene: -; V gene: TRBV18; J gene: TRBJ1-2; clone size: many; CDR3 DNA: TGTGCCAGCTCACCAGAGTCGGACTATGGCTACACCTTC; CDR3 protein: CASSPESDYGYTF
D gene: -; V gene: TRBV12-3/TRBV12-4; J gene: TRBJ1-1; clone size: -; CDR3 DNA: TGTGCCAGCGGGGTAAACACTGAAGCTTTCTTT; CDR3 protein: CASGVNTEAFF